These 32 T cell receptor beta chains were all obtained from the same sample, sequenced in a study of cytomegalovirus exposure and HLA in healthy donors. The study ran its PCR with 60 Vbeta and 13 Jbeta primers. Profiling relied on immunoSEQ multiplex PCR, and the TCRdb table lists in-frame clones only, not all of them. The sample has around 94,000 clones, roughly 78% seen once. Specimen: PBMCs. The receptors were gathered from a woman in her 40s in good health and CMV-seropositive.

This chain connects TRBV14 to TRBJ2-1, with unresolved D. CDR1 is SGHDN and CDR2 is FVKESK in the germline V gene. The CDR3 is 16 amino acids. V lost 0 bases and J lost 3, with 12 bases in between. The CDR3 protein is CASSQDNLVGYNEQFF. CDR3 bases: TGTGCCAGCAGCCAAGATAACCTAGTAGGCTACAATGAGCAGTTCTTC. The full variable domain, rest sourced from reference TRBV14 and TRBJ2-1, is EAGVTQFPSHSVIEKGQTVTLRCDPISGHDNLYWYRRVMGKEIKFLLHFVKESKQDESGMPNNRFLAERTGGTYSTLKVQPAELEDSGVYFCASSQDNLVGYNEQFFGPGTRLTVL.

V usage is TRBV19 and J usage is TRBJ2-5, with 7 bases fitting TRBD2. Germline V gene sequence: CDR1 LNHDA, CDR2 SQIVND (reference sequence). The junction had 6 bases not matched to a gene; V was cut back by 6 bases and J by 2 bases. This CDR3 is 14 amino acids long. The CDR3 loop reads CASSHTSVQETQYF. Written as DNA, the CDR3 is TGTGCCAGTAGCCACACTAGCGTACAAGAGACCCAGTACTTC.

The rearrangement links TRBV28 to TRBJ2-3; 8 bases line up with TRBD2. The V gene end was trimmed by 2 bases and the J gene end by 2 bases; junction bases not matched to a gene: 3. Germline CDR1 is MDHEN and CDR2 is SYDVKM. CDR3 length equals 15 residues. CDR3 nucleotides: TGTGCCAGCAGTTTACCTAGCGGGCTCACAGATACGCAGTATTTT. This translates into CASSLPSGLTDTQYF.

This chain joins TRBV11-2 and TRBJ2-7, with 9 positions matching TRBD2. CDR3 size: 13 residues. The V segment lost 6 bases and the J segment 4 bases; nucleotides outside the gene matches: 4. CDR1 and CDR2 from the germline V gene are SGHAT and FQNNGV. The CDR3: CASRTSGDYEQYF. The CDR3 nucleotides are TGTGCCAGCAGGACTAGCGGAGATTACGAGCAGTACTTC. Full variable domain (missing parts from reference TRBV11-2 and TRBJ2-7): EAGVAQSPRYKIIEKRQSVAFWCNPISGHATLYWYQQILGQGPKLLIQFQNNGVVDDSQLPKDRFSAERLKGVDSTLKIQPAKLEDSAVYLCASRTSGDYEQYFGPGTRLTVT.

The rearrangement links TRBV7-9 to TRBJ2-6; 12 bases align to TRBD1. The germline V gene has CDR1 SEHNR and CDR2 FQNEAQ (reference sequence). V trimming: 5 bases; J trimming: 4 bases; junction bases outside the gene matches: 6. The CDR3 loop spans 17 amino acids. The CDR3 nucleotides are TGTGCCAGCAGCCGGGGACAGGGGGCGCAAGGGGCCAACGTCCTGACTTTC. This encodes CASSRGQGAQGANVLTF.

V is TRBV5-4 and J is TRBJ2-7; 11 bases are a match to TRBD1. The CDR3 sequence is 16 residues long. J lost 5 bases, V lost 5 bases, and 12 bases had no gene match. CDR1 and CDR2 from the germline V gene are SGHNT and YYREEE (reference sequence). CDR3 protein: CASRPLGTGGVNEQYF. DNA for the CDR3: TGTGCCAGCAGACCCCTCGGGACAGGGGGTGTCAACGAGCAGTACTTC.

V is TRBV2 and J is TRBJ2-1; 12 nucleotides line up with TRBD2. Trimming at V came to 8 bases and at J to 10 bases, leaving 6 bases not matched to a gene. The germline CDR1 and CDR2 sequences are SNHLY and FYNNEI. The CDR3 has 13 amino acids. The CDR3 sequence is CASFGLAGGEQFF. CDR3 DNA: TGTGCCAGCTTTGGGCTAGCGGGAGGGGAGCAGTTCTTC.

V gene TRBV13 combines with J gene TRBJ2-3; TRBD2 agrees at 10 bases. The length of the CDR3 is 17 residues. Germline V gene data show CDR1 as PRHDT and CDR2 as FYEKMQ (reference sequence). J lost 0 bases, V lost 5 bases, and 8 bases had no gene match. The DNA for the CDR3 is TGTGCCAGCAGCAGAAAGCGGGAGGGCCTTAGCACAGATACGCAGTATTTT. Its protein is CASSRKREGLSTDTQYF.

The genes are TRBV19 and TRBJ2-5; no definite D call. Germline lookup yields CDR1 LNHDA and CDR2 SQIVND (reference sequence). CDR3 length: 11 amino acids. V lost 2 bases and J 5 bases, leaving 3 bases between the germline ends. The CDR3 DNA is TGTGCCAGTAGTATACAGGAGACCCAGTACTTC. Residues: CASSIQETQYF.

The gene calls are TRBV6-5 and TRBJ2-2; the match to TRBD2 covers 7 bases. The ends lost 0 bases at V and 6 bases at J; junction bases unmatched: 4. The CDR3 totals 15 residues. Germline CDR1 is MNHEY and CDR2 is SVGAGI. The CDR3 sequence is CASSYSGRGAGELFF. The CDR3 nucleotides are TGTGCCAGCAGTTACTCGGGGAGGGGCGCCGGGGAGCTGTTTTTT.

The chain carries TRBV11-3 and TRBJ2-4; 11 nucleotides match TRBD2. J lost 8 bases, V lost 6 bases, and 3 bases had no gene match. The CDR3 is 13 amino acids. Germline-derived CDR1 and CDR2 are SGHNT and YENEEA. Here the CDR3 reads CASSTSGSDIQYF. In DNA form, the CDR3 reads TGTGCCAGCAGTACTAGCGGGAGTGACATTCAGTACTTC.

This chain links TRBV4-3 with TRBJ2-3; 9 nucleotides align to TRBD2. Germline values: CDR1 LGHNA, CDR2 YSLEER. CDR3 length equals 15 residues. With V trimmed by 0 bases and J by 4 bases, 2 bases remained unmatched. The CDR3 DNA is TGCGCCAGCAGCCAAGATTCTAGCGGGGCAGATACGCAGTATTTT. Protein product: CASSQDSSGADTQYF.

This clone was seen once. V usage is TRBV27 and J usage is TRBJ1-2; 8 bases agree with TRBD1. The CDR3 is made up of 16 amino acids. Germline V gene sequence: CDR1 MNHEY, CDR2 SMNVEV (reference sequence). V lost 0 bases to trimming and J lost 5 bases; unmatched junction nucleotides: 8. CDR3 nucleotide sequence: TGTGCCAGCAGTTTATCAACAGGGGGGTACATATATGGCTACACCTTC. This encodes CASSLSTGGYIYGYTF.

The chain couples TRBV11-3 to TRBJ1-1; 7 bases align to TRBD1. The CDR3 loop spans 17 amino acids. Germline-derived CDR1 and CDR2 are SGHNT and YENEEA. The V gene end was trimmed by 5 bases and the J gene end by 2 bases; junction bases not matched to a gene: 14. CDR3 sequence (DNA): TGTGCCAGCAGCAAGGCCATTGGACAGGCTCCAAACACTGAAGCTTTCTTT. Its protein product is CASSKAIGQAPNTEAFF.

This clone was counted a few times. This chain uses TRBV19 with TRBJ2-1; 7 nucleotides match TRBD1. Germline CDR1 reads LNHDA; CDR2 reads SQIVND (reference sequence). J lost 2 bases, V lost 8 bases, and 6 bases had no gene match. This CDR3 is built from 14 residues. In nucleotides, the CDR3 is TGTGCCAGTGGACAGGATGATACCTACAATGAGCAGTTCTTC. This encodes CASGQDDTYNEQFF.

The gene calls are TRBV9 and TRBJ2-7, with D perhaps TRBD2 (6 bases). Germline V gene data show CDR1 as SGDLS and CDR2 as YYNGEE. This CDR3 spans 19 amino acids. With 0 bases removed from V and 0 bases from J, the gap between germline ends came to 22 bases. The CDR3 coding sequence is TGTGCCAGCAGCGTAGCCCCTCTAGGTCGGGAGATCCTCTCCTACGAGCAGTACTTC. It translates to CASSVAPLGREILSYEQYF.

For this clone: With only one base between it and a far larger clone, this is likely a read error. Here the CDR3 DNA reads TGTGCCAGCAGTTTAGCCGGGACAGGGGGTGAGGAGCAGTACTTC. It is translated as CASSLAGTGGEEQYF. The chain couples TRBV28 to TRBJ2-7, with 11 bases matching TRBD1. The CDR3 is 15 residues long. In germline, CDR1 is MDHEN, CDR2 SYDVKM. The V gene end was trimmed by 2 bases and the J gene end by 7 bases; junction bases not matched to a gene: 7.

V and J are TRBV23-1 and TRBJ2-3; the match to TRBD1 covers 9 bases. TRBV23-1 is an ORF, with its function uncertain. This CDR3 region has 16 residues. J gave up 4 bases and V 4 bases, and 9 bases lay outside the gene matches. The CDR3 is CASSPRTGDWSDTQYF. Here the CDR3 DNA reads TGCGCCAGCAGTCCGCGGACAGGGGATTGGTCAGATACGCAGTATTTT.

This clone is labeled as medium-sized. The V gene is TRBV19, the J gene TRBJ2-7; 7 bases are a match to TRBD2. After removal of 0 bases from V and 4 bases from J, the junction contained 9 bases not matched to a gene. This CDR3 is built from 16 residues. Looked up from germline, CDR1 is LNHDA and CDR2 is SQIVND (reference sequence). CDR3 in amino acids: CASSIDLSGEIYEQYF. Here the CDR3 DNA reads TGTGCCAGTAGTATAGATCTGAGCGGGGAAATTTACGAGCAGTACTTC.

This rearrangement joins TRBV11-2 to TRBJ1-5; no firm D call. The V gene lost 2 bases and the J gene lost 0 bases, with 5 bases spanning the gap. Germline V CDR1 and CDR2: SGHAT, FQNNGV. This CDR3 spans 14 amino acids. The CDR3 bases are TGTGCCAGCAGCTTAAGCCCTAGCAATCAGCCCCAGCATTTT. Translated, it gives CASSLSPSNQPQHF. Filled out from reference TRBV11-2 and TRBJ1-5, the complete variable domain reads EAGVAQSPRYKIIEKRQSVAFWCNPISGHATLYWYQQILGQGPKLLIQFQNNGVVDDSQLPKDRFSAERLKGVDSTLKIQPAKLEDSAVYLCASSLSPSNQPQHFGDGTRLSIL.

This clone was seen only a few times. The chain links TRBV7-6 to TRBJ2-2; 7 bases are a match to TRBD1. V shed 1 base, J shed 7 bases, and the junction held 3 bases outside the gene matches. This CDR3 comprises 14 residues. Germline-derived CDR1 and CDR2 are SGHVS and FNYEAQ. The CDR3 loop reads CASSLDRGSGELFF. CDR3 DNA: TGTGCCAGCAGCTTAGACAGGGGAAGCGGGGAGCTGTTTTTT.

The chain uses TRBV11-2 and TRBJ2-5; 7 positions agree with TRBD1. The CDR3 is 15 residues long. From germline, CDR1 is SGHAT and CDR2 FQNNGV. Unmatched junction bases numbered 8, after V lost 5 bases and J lost 2 bases. The CDR3 DNA reads TGTGCCAGCAGCGCACCGGGACAGAATCAAGAGACCCAGTACTTC. Protein product: CASSAPGQNQETQYF. The complete variable domain, with remaining parts taken from reference TRBV11-2 and TRBJ2-5, reads EAGVAQSPRYKIIEKRQSVAFWCNPISGHATLYWYQQILGQGPKLLIQFQNNGVVDDSQLPKDRFSAERLKGVDSTLKIQPAKLEDSAVYLCASSAPGQNQETQYFGPGTRLLVL.

J is TRBJ2-2 and V is TRBV6-5; the match to TRBD1 covers 7 bases. This CDR3 contains 14 residues. J gave up 4 bases and V 6 bases, and 5 bases lay outside the gene matches. The germline V gene encodes CDR1 MNHEY and CDR2 SVGAGI. The CDR3 nucleotides are TGTGCCAGCAGCAGACAGGGCAGCACCGGGGAGCTGTTTTTT. Amino acids: CASSRQGSTGELFF.

Here the CDR3 DNA reads TGCAGCGTTGAAGATGGGACACAGTACGAGCAGTACTTC. Residues: CSVEDGTQYEQYF. This chain links TRBV29-1 with TRBJ2-7, with D maybe TRBD1 (6 bases). This CDR3 spans 13 amino acids. From germline, CDR1 is SQVTM and CDR2 ANQGSEA. V lost 0 bases and J 4 bases, leaving 10 bases between the germline ends.

The V and J genes are TRBV25-1 and TRBJ2-2; no definite D call. CDR3 length: 12 amino acids. Trimming cost V 8 bases and J 7 bases, with 11 bases left between them. CDR1 is MGHDK, CDR2 SYGVNS, per germline. CDR3 DNA sequence: TGTGCCAGCGAACTAAGGATCGGGGAGCTGTTTTTT. Residues: CASELRIGELFF.

The chain uses TRBV28 and TRBJ2-3, with a weak D call TRBD1 (5 bases). Per the germline V gene, CDR1 is MDHEN and CDR2 is SYDVKM. Between the trimmed V and J ends, which lost 10 bases and 9 bases, there was a span of 23 bases. CDR3 length: 14 residues. The CDR3 reads CANGEGAGIRTQYF. The CDR3 DNA reads as TGTGCCAACGGAGAAGGGGCAGGAATCAGGACGCAGTATTTT.

CDR3: CAWSTTGGRQPQHF. CDR3 DNA: TGTGCCTGGAGTACGACAGGGGGCAGGCAGCCCCAGCATTTT. V usage is TRBV30 and J usage is TRBJ1-5; 10 bases agree with TRBD1. With V trimmed by 2 bases and J by 7 bases, 5 bases remained unmatched. CDR3 length: 14 amino acids. Germline CDR1 GTSNPN, CDR2 SVGIG (reference sequence).

Only one count was recorded for this clone. V gene TRBV27 combines with J gene TRBJ1-5, with D hard to call. CDR1 is MNHEY and CDR2 is SMNVEV in the germline V gene (reference sequence). V was shortened by 1 base and J by 0 bases, with 7 bases between the two germline ends. CDR3 length: 15 amino acids. The CDR3: CASSLFGVSNQPQHF. The CDR3 bases are TGTGCCAGCAGTTTATTCGGGGTTAGCAATCAGCCCCAGCATTTT.

This chain connects TRBV12-5 to TRBJ1-5; perhaps TRBD1 as D (5 bases). Trimming stripped 3 bases from V and 1 base from J, with 16 bases between. There are 17 residues in the CDR3. CDR1 LGHNT and CDR2 FRNRAP come from the germline V gene. In DNA form, the CDR3 reads TGTGCTAGTGGTTTCTACCATCGGGGGGGGAGCAATCAGCCCCAGCATTTT. It yields the protein CASGFYHRGGSNQPQHF.

This rearrangement joins TRBV7-9 to TRBJ2-5, with 8 nucleotides matching TRBD1. The end of the DNA fits TRBJ2-7 better, so the J call may be wrong. Germline V gene lookup returns CDR1 SEHNR and CDR2 FQNEAQ (reference sequence). The CDR3 has 18 amino acids. The CDR3 here is CASSTLRDRNRDPYEQYF. CDR3 DNA: TGTGCCAGCAGCACACTCCGGGACAGGAACCGTGACCCCTACGAGCAGTACTTC.

A few counts support this clone. The rearrangement joins TRBV30 to TRBJ1-5; the D gene is possibly TRBD1 (5 bases). The CDR3 has 15 residues. Germline values: CDR1 GTSNPN, CDR2 SVGIG (reference sequence). The V end was cut by 0 bases, the J end by 7 bases, with 16 bases between. The CDR3 sequence is CAWSVMDIRRQPQHF. CDR3 in DNA: TGTGCCTGGAGTGTAATGGACATTCGGCGCCAGCCCCAGCATTTT.

This clone was picked up a small number of times. The chain couples TRBV4-1 to TRBJ2-6, with D maybe TRBD1 (5 bases). CDR1 and CDR2 (germline): MGHRA, YSYEKL. V shed 0 bases and J shed 2 bases, with 17 bases lying between them. CDR3 size: 19 residues. Here the CDR3 DNA reads TGCGCCAGCAGCCAAGATTTTGGCAGGGCGATACCTGGGGCCAACGTCCTGACTTTC. This translates into CASSQDFGRAIPGANVLTF.